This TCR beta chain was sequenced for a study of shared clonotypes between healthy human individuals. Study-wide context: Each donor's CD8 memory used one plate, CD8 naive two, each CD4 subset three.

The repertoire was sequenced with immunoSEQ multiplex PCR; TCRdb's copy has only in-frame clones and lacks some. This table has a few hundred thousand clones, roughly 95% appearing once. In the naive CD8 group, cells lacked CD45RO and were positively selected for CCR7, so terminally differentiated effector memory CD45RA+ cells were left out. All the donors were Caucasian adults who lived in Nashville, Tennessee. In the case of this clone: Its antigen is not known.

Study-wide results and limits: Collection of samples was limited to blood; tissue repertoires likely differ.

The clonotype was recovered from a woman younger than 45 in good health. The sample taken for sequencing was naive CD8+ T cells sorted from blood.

The CDR3 nucleotides are TGCAGCGTTGAAGATGGTTCCGCAGGGTTTAACACTGAAGCTTTCTTT. Residues: CSVEDGSAGFNTEAFF. The chain couples TRBV29-1 to TRBJ1-1, with D possibly matching TRBD1 (5 bases). CDR3 length: 16 amino acids. V shed 0 bases and J shed 2 bases, with 16 bases lying between them. Germline V lookup: CDR1 SQVTM, CDR2 ANQGSEA.